The clone carrying this TCR beta chain was counted once. Profiling of TCR beta VDJ combinations and CDR3 sequences used genomic DNA as template. Each CDR3 protein is one row after TCRdb ran MiXCR on the reads. This table holds 200,000 to 250,000 distinct CDR3 sequences, around three fifths found once. The CDR3 runs 12 residues. Germline V gene data show CDR1 as SNHLY and CDR2 as FYNNEI. J was trimmed by 3 bases and V by 7 bases; bases with no gene match: 1. All patients picked for sequencing had shown, by flow cytometry, an expansion of CD8+CD57+ cells. Each of the patients presented with severe acquired aplastic anemia. Prior therapy had not been administered to any patient at the time of blood sampling. This entry belongs to a study of CD8+CD57+ T cells in acquired aplastic anemia.

V usage is TRBV2 and J usage is TRBJ2-5; TRBD2 aligns across 8 bases. Source material: sorted CD4+, CD8+, or CD8+CD57+ T cells (not recorded which) from PBMCs. The sequence derives from a human donor with aplastic anemia. CDR3 protein: CASTLAEETQYF. CDR3 DNA: TGTGCCAGCACACTAGCGGAAGAGACCCAGTACTTC.